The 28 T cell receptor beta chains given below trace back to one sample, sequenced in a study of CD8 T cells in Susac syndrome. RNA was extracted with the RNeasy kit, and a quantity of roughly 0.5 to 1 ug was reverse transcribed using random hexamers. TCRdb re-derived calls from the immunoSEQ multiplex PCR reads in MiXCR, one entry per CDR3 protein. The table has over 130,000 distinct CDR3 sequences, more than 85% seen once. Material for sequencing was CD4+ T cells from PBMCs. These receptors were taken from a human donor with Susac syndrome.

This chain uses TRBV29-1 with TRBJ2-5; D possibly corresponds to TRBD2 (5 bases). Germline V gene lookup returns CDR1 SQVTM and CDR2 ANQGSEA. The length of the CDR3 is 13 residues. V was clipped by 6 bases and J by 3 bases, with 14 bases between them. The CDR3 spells CSVRGLTKETQYF. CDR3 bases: TGCAGCGTCAGAGGGCTCACCAAAGAGACCCAGTACTTC. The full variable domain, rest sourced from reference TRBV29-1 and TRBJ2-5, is SAVISQKPSRDICQRGTSLTIQCQVDSQVTMMFWYRQQPGQSLTLIATANQGSEATYESGFVIDKFPISRPNLTFSTLTVSNMSPEDSSIYLCSVRGLTKETQYFGPGTRLLVL.

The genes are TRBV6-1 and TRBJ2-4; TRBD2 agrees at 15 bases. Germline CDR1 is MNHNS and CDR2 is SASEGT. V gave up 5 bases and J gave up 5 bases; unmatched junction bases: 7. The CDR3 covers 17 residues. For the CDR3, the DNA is TGTGCCAGCAGTCGCGGGACTAGCGGGGGGTTCCAAAACATTCAGTACTTC. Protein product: CASSRGTSGGFQNIQYF.

The CDR3 nucleotides read TGCAGCGTTGAGTTGGACAGTGCTCCAGAGACCCAGTACTTC. It is translated as CSVELDSAPETQYF. The V and J genes are TRBV29-1 and TRBJ2-5, with D possibly being TRBD1 (6 bases). Germline V gene lookup returns CDR1 SQVTM and CDR2 ANQGSEA. This CDR3 has 14 residues. The V end was cut by 3 bases, the J end by 4 bases, with 15 bases between.

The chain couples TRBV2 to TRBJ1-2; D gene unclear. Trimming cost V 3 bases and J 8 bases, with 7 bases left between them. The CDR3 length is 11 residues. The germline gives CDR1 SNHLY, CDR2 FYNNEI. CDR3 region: CASSDIAGYTF. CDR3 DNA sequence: TGTGCCAGCAGTGATATCGCGGGCTACACCTTC.

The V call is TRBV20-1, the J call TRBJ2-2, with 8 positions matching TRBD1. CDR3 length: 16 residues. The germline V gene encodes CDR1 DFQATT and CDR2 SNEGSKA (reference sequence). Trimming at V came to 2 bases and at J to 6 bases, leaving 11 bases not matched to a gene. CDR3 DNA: TGCAGTGCTAGATTTGAGGACAGGGAGCAGGCCGGGGAGCTGTTTTTT. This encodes CSARFEDREQAGELFF.

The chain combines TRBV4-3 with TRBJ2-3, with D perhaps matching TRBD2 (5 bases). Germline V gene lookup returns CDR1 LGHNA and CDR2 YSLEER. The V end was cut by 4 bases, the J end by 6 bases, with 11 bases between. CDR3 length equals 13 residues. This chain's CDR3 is CASSRAGRDTQYF. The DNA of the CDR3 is TGCGCCAGCAGCCGGGCGGGTAGGGATACGCAGTATTTT.

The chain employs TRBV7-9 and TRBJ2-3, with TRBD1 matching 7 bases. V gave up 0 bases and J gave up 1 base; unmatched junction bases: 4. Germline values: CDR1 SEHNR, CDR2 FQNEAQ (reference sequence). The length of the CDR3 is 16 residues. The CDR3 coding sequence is TGTGCCAGCAGCTTAGCGGCCGGGACAGGCACAGATACGCAGTATTTT. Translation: CASSLAAGTGTDTQYF.

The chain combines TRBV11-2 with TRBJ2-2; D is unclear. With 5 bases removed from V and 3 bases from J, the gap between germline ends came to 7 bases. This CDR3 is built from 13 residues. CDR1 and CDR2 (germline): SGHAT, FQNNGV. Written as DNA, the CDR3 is TGTGCCAGCAGCCCCCAACACACCGGGGAGCTGTTTTTT. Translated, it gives CASSPQHTGELFF.

The CDR3 DNA reads TGTGCCACCAGTGATTGGAGGACAGGGGGCCCTGCGTTCTTC. Protein product: CATSDWRTGGPAFF. The chain carries TRBV24-1 and TRBJ2-1; TRBD1 agrees at 11 bases. The CDR3 is 14 residues long. CDR1 is KGHDR and CDR2 is SFDVKD in the germline V gene. After removal of 2 bases from V and 15 bases from J, the junction contained 8 bases not matched to a gene.

DNA of the CDR3: TGCAGCGTTGCCCTTCATTCGGGGGGGGATACGCAGTATTTT. Translated, it gives CSVALHSGGDTQYF. J is TRBJ2-3 and V is TRBV29-1, with TRBD2 matching 8 bases. Per the germline V gene, CDR1 is SQVTM and CDR2 is ANQGSEA. V lost 4 bases, J lost 6 bases, and 9 bases stayed unmatched. This CDR3 is built from 14 residues.

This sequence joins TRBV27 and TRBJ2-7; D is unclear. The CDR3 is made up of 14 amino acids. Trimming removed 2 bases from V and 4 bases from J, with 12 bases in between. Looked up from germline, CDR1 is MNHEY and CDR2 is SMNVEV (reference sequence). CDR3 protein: CASSLVEAEYEQYF. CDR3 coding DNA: TGTGCCAGCAGTTTAGTAGAGGCTGAGTACGAGCAGTACTTC.

Written as DNA, the CDR3 is TGTGCCAGCAGGCTGAGCTCCTACGAGCAGTACTTC. This codes for CASRLSSYEQYF. The chain carries TRBV6-2 or TRBV6-3 and TRBJ2-7, with D unresolved. The CDR3 has 12 residues. V was pared by 6 bases and J by 0 bases, with 6 bases between. Germline CDR1 and CDR2: MNHEY and SVGEGT.

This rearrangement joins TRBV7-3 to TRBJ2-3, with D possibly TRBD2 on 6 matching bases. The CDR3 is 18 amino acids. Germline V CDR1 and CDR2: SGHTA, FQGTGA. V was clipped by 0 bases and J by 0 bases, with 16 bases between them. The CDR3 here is CASSLTGTPKPSTDTQYF. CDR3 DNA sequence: TGTGCCAGCAGCTTAACAGGGACTCCTAAACCAAGCACAGATACGCAGTATTTT.

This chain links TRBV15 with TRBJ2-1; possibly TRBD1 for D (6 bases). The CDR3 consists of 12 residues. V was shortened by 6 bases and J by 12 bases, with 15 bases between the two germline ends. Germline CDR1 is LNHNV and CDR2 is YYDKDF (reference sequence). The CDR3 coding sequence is TGTGCCACCAGTGTCTGGGAAGGGGGGCAGTTCTTC. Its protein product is CATSVWEGGQFF.

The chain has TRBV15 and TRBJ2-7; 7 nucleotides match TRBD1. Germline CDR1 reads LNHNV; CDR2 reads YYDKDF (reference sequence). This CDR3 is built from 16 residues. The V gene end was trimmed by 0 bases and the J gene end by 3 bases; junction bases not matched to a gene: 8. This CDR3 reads CATSRDFGDSFYEQYF. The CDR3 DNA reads TGTGCCACCAGCAGAGATTTTGGGGACAGTTTCTACGAGCAGTACTTC.

Written as DNA, the CDR3 is TGTGCCAGCAGTTTAAGGACAGAGGAAAAACTGTTTTTT. This translates into CASSLRTEEKLFF. J is TRBJ1-4 and V is TRBV12-3 or TRBV12-4, with a weak D call TRBD1 (6 bases). This CDR3 comprises 13 residues. V lost 2 bases and J lost 8, with 9 bases in between.

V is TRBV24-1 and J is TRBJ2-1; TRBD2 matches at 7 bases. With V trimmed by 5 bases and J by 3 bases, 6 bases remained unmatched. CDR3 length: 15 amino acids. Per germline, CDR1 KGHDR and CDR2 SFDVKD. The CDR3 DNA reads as TGTGCCACCAGTGGTAGCGGGCCTAGCTACAATGAGCAGTTCTTC. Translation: CATSGSGPSYNEQFF.

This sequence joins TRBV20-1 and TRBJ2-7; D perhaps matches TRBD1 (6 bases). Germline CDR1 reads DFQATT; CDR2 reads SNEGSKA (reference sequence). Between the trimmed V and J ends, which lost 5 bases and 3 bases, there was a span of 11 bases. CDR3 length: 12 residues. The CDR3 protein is CSAPQDSYEQYF. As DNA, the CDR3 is TGCAGTGCTCCTCAGGACAGCTACGAGCAGTACTTC.

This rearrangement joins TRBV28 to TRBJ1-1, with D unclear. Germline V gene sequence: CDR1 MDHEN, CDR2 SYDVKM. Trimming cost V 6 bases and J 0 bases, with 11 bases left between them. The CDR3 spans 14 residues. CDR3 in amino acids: CASSRTWMNTEAFF. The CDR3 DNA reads TGTGCCAGCAGCCGAACGTGGATGAACACTGAAGCTTTCTTT.

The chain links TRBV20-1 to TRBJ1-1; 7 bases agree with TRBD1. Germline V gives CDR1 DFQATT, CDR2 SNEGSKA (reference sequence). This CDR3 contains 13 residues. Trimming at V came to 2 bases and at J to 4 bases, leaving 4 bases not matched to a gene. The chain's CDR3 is CSARPDRTTEAFF. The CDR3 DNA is TGCAGTGCTAGACCGGACAGGACCACTGAAGCTTTCTTT.

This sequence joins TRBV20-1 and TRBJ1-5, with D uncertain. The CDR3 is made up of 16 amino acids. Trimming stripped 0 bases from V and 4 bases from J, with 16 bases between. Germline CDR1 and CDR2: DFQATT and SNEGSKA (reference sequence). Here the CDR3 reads CSAREAGRSLNQPQHF. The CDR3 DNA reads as TGCAGTGCTAGAGAAGCCGGACGGTCTTTAAATCAGCCCCAGCATTTT.

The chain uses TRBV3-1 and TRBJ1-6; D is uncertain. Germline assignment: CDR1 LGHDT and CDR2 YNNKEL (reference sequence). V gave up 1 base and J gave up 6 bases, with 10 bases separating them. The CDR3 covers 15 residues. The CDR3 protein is CASSQVRVGNSPLHF. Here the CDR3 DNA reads TGTGCCAGCAGCCAAGTCCGAGTGGGTAATTCACCCCTCCACTTT.

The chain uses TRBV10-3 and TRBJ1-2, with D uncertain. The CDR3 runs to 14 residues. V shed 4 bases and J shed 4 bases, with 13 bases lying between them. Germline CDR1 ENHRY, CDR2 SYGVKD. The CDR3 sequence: CAISVGSSPYGYTF. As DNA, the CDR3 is TGTGCCATCAGTGTAGGTAGCTCCCCCTATGGCTACACCTTC.

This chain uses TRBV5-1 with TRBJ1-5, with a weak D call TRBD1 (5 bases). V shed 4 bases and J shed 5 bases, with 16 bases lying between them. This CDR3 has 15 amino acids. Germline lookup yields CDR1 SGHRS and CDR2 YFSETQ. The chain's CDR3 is CASSREGTRDQPQHF. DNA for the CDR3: TGCGCCAGCAGCCGGGAGGGGACCCGCGATCAGCCCCAGCATTTT.

The CDR3 spells CSVVRGQGEAFF. In DNA, the CDR3 is TGCAGCGTTGTGAGAGGACAGGGTGAAGCTTTCTTT. This chain links TRBV29-1 with TRBJ1-1; 8 bases fit TRBD1. The CDR3 is 12 amino acids. Germline lookup yields CDR1 SQVTM and CDR2 ANQGSEA. With 4 bases clipped from V and 7 bases from J, the junction kept 5 bases outside the gene matches.

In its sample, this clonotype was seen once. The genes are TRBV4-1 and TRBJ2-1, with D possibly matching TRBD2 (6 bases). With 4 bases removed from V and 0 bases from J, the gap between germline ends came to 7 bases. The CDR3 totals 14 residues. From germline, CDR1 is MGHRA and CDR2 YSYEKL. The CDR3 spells CASSPAGSYNEQFF. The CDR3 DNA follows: TGCGCCAGCAGCCCAGCGGGCTCCTACAATGAGCAGTTCTTC.

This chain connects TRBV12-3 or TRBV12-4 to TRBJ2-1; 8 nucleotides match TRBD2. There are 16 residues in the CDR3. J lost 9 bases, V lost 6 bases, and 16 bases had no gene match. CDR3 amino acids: CASRLSGVKVGGEQFF. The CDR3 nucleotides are TGTGCCAGCAGGCTTAGCGGGGTCAAAGTCGGTGGTGAGCAGTTCTTC.

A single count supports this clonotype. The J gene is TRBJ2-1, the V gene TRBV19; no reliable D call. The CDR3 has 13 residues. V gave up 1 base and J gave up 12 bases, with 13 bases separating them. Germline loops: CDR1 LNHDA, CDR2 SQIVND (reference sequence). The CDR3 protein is CASSIVAGFGQFF. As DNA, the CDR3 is TGTGCCAGTAGTATAGTAGCAGGTTTTGGGCAGTTCTTC.